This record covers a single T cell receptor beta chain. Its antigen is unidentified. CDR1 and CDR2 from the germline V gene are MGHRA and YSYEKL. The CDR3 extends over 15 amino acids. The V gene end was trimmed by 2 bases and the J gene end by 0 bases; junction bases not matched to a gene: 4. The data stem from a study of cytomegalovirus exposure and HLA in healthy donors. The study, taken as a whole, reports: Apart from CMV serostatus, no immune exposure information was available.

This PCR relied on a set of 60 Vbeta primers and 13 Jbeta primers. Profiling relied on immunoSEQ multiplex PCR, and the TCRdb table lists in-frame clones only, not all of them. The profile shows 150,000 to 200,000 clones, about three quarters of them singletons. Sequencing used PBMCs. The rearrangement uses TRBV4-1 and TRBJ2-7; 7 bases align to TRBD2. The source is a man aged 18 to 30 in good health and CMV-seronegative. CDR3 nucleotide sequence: TGCGCCAGCAGCCAACGCCGGGAGGCCTCCTACGAGCAGTACTTC. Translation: CASSQRREASYEQYF.